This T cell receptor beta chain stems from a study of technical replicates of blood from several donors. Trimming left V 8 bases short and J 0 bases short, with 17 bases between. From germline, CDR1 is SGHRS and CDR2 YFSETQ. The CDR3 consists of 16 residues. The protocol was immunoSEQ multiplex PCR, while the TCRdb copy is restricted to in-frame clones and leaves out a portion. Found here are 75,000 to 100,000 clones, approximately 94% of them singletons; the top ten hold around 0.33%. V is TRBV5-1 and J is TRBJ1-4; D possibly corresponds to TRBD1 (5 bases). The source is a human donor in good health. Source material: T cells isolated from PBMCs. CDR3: CARKEGPFATNEKLFF. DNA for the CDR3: TGCGCCAGGAAGGAGGGACCATTTGCAACTAATGAAAAACTGTTTTTT.